This TCR beta chain was profiled in a study of shared T cell receptors in the human thymus. V gave up 7 bases and J gave up 1 base, with 11 bases separating them. There are 14 residues in the CDR3. Germline V lookup: CDR1 LNHDA, CDR2 SQIVND (reference sequence). Libraries were prepared by immunoSEQ multiplex PCR; TCRdb keeps only in-frame clonotypes and omits some of them. The sample carries hundreds of thousands of clones, roughly 90% recorded once. This same sample was also part of a study on human thymus T cells. That work states: Samples came from healthy Finnish infants during open corrective cardiac surgery. Thymus tissue was removed during corrective cardiac surgery. Biased V and J segment usage appeared in thymus and peripheral blood.

The chain has TRBV19 and TRBJ1-5, with D perhaps matching TRBD1 (6 bases). The sequencing sample was made of thymocytes. This TCR came from a boy under two years old with a congenital heart defect. CDR3 nucleotide sequence: TGTGCCAGTACCATACAGGGCAGCAATCAGCCCCAGCATTTT. The encoded protein is CASTIQGSNQPQHF.